A single sample gave rise to the 8 T cell receptor beta chains below, sequenced in a study of T-cell memory formation after mild COVID-19. TCRdb reanalysed the 5' RACE reads using MiXCR and keeps one entry per CDR3 protein. The repertoire consists of some 160,000 distinct CDR3 sequences, with 13% occurring once and the leading ten covering 2.5% to 4%. The sample taken for sequencing was PBMCs or a T cell subset sorted from them (not recorded which). These receptor sequences come from a man aged 18 to 29 who had mild COVID-19 (a few samples of this study predate the infection). Cell type and time point are not known.

V usage is TRBV5-6 and J usage is TRBJ2-7; 7 nucleotides agree with TRBD1. With 0 bases clipped from V and 7 bases from J, the junction kept 7 bases outside the gene matches. The CDR3 spans 14 residues. CDR1 and CDR2 (germline): SGHDT, YYEEEE. The CDR3 reads CASSLEGTTGEQYF. CDR3 DNA: TGTGCCAGCAGCTTGGAGGGGACGACAGGGGAGCAGTACTTC. Together with reference TRBV5-6 and TRBJ2-7, the CDR3 gives the full variable domain: DAGVTQSPTHLIKTRGQQVTLRCSPKSGHDTVSWYQQALGQGPQFIFQYYEEEERQRGNFPDRFSGHQFPNYSSELNVNALLLGDSALYLCASSLEGTTGEQYFGPGTRLTVT.

This clonotype was counted only a few times. This rearrangement joins TRBV7-2 to TRBJ1-2; 7 bases align to TRBD1. The CDR3 has 15 amino acids. The J segment lost 6 bases and the V segment lost 0 bases, leaving 7 bases of the junction unmatched. Germline V gene lookup returns CDR1 SGHTA and CDR2 FQGNSA. This CDR3 reads CASSLALWDSHGYTF. The CDR3, as DNA: TGTGCCAGCAGCTTAGCGCTTTGGGACAGCCATGGCTACACCTTC.

This clonotype counts as medium-sized. The chain has TRBV3-1 and TRBJ1-6; 12 nucleotides align to TRBD1. This CDR3 is 14 amino acids long. Germline CDR1 and CDR2: LGHDT and YNNKEL (reference sequence). V dropped 3 bases and J dropped 10; count of bases not matched to a gene: 1. Written as DNA, the CDR3 is TGTGCCAGCAGCCAGGGGACAGGGGGCTCACCCCTCCACTTT. It yields the protein CASSQGTGGSPLHF.

This clonotype occurred a few times. The chain joins TRBV2 to TRBJ2-5; TRBD1 might be the D (5 bases). From germline, CDR1 is SNHLY and CDR2 FYNNEI. Trimming removed 6 bases at V and 1 base at J, with 12 bases between. This CDR3 has 14 residues. Here the CDR3 DNA reads TGTGCCAGCAGGTTAGGGGCAGCCCAAGAGACCCAGTACTTC. Protein sequence: CASRLGAAQETQYF. Full variable domain (remainder filled in from reference TRBV2 and TRBJ2-5): EPEVTQTPSHQVTQMGQEVILRCVPISNHLYFYWYRQILGQKVEFLVSFYNNEISEKSEIFDDQFSVERPDGSNFTLKIRSTKLEDSAMYFCASRLGAAQETQYFGPGTRLLVL.

This clonotype turned up a few times. This chain uses TRBV7-2 with TRBJ2-1; 12 positions match TRBD2. CDR1 is SGHTA, CDR2 FQGNSA, per germline. CDR3 size: 15 residues. Trimming removed 5 bases from V and 7 bases from J; junction bases left unmatched: 6. The CDR3 DNA reads as TGTGCCAGCAGCCCCCGACTAGCGGGGGTTAATGAGCAGTTCTTC. The encoded protein is CASSPRLAGVNEQFF.

V gene TRBV5-6 combines with J gene TRBJ1-6; the D gene is possibly TRBD1 (5 bases). The V end was cut by 1 base, the J end by 6 bases, with 8 bases between. The CDR3 length is 14 residues. Germline V gives CDR1 SGHDT, CDR2 YYEEEE. CDR3 in amino acids: CASSLYGGNSPLHF. CDR3 nucleotide sequence: TGTGCCAGCAGCTTGTACGGGGGTAATTCACCCCTCCACTTT.

This clonotype came up a few times. CDR3: CASSRLALADTQYF. In DNA form, the CDR3 reads TGTGCCAGCAGCCGACTAGCGCTCGCAGATACGCAGTATTTT. The chain combines TRBV7-2 with TRBJ2-3, with 8 bases lining up with TRBD2. Germline trimming cut 5 bases from V and 4 bases from J; bases unmatched to any gene: 5. In germline, CDR1 is SGHTA, CDR2 FQGNSA. This CDR3 has 14 amino acids.

This clonotype was detected only a few times. J is TRBJ1-6 and V is TRBV4-1; D not certain. V lost 3 bases and J 7 bases, leaving 7 bases between the germline ends. CDR3 length: 13 amino acids. Germline CDR1 and CDR2: MGHRA and YSYEKL. The CDR3 is CASSHNGNSPLHF. CDR3 sequence (DNA): TGCGCCAGCAGCCACAACGGAAATTCACCCCTCCACTTT.